This TCR beta chain was captured by sequencing in a study of cytomegalovirus exposure and HLA in healthy donors. General observations from the study: Researchers reported in a later analysis that a missense DCLRE1C variant was tied to TCR beta V- and J-gene trimming. Common viral pathogens (according to a later analysis) appeared linked to several of the most significant clusters.

About this clone itself: As yet, its antigen is unknown.

The V gene's germline CDR1 is SEHNR and CDR2 FQNEAQ (reference sequence). The CDR3 loop spans 15 amino acids. Trimming took off 4 bases at V and 0 bases at J, with 13 bases between the two ends. Primers included in the PCR were 60 Vbeta and 13 Jbeta primers. In the authors' workflow: Around 10 million of the about 80 million unique TCR beta chains counted in a later analysis were shared. The method was immunoSEQ multiplex PCR; TCRdb's version includes in-frame clones alone and lacks a portion of them. That table furnishes V, J and clone size, whereas the DNA furnished D and trimming. This sample has 100,000 to 140,000 clones, with roughly 82% found just once.

Sequencing used PBMCs. V is TRBV7-9 and J is TRBJ2-7; weak D call: TRBD2 (5 bases). This TCR derives from a male donor in good health and CMV-seronegative. As DNA, the CDR3 is TGTGCCAGCAGCTCCCCCGGAGGCAGCTCCTACGAGCAGTACTTC. Its translation is CASSSPGGSSYEQYF.